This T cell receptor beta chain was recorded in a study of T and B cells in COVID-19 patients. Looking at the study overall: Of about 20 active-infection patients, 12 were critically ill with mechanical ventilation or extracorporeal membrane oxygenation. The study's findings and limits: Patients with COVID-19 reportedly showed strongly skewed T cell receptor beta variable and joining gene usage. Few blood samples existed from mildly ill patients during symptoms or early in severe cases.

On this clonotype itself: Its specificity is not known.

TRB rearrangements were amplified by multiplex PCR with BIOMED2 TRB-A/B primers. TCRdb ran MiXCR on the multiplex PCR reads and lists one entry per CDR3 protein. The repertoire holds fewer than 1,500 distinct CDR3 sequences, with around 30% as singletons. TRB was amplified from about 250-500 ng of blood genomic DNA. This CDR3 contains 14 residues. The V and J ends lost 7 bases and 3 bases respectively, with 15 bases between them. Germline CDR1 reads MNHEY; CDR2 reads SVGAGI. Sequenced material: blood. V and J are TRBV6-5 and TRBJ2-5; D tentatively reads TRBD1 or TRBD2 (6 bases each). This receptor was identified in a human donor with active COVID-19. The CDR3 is CASMQGGWKETQYF. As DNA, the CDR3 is TGTGCCAGCATGCAAGGGGGGTGGAAAGAGACCCAGTACTTC.